Presented here are 12 T cell receptor beta chains from one specimen sequenced in a study of cytomegalovirus exposure and HLA in healthy donors. Profiled with immunoSEQ multiplex PCR; TCRdb holds only in-frame clones, not every one. The table includes about 71,000 clones, about 94% detected once. Sequencing was done on a sample of PBMCs. These receptors originate from a man younger than 35 in good health and CMV-seropositive.

The CDR3 coding sequence is TGTGCCAGCATAGGGACAGGGGGCAGGGATGAGCAGTTCTTC. This codes for CASIGTGGRDEQFF. V is TRBV25-1 and J is TRBJ2-1; 12 bases align to TRBD1. V dropped 7 bases and J dropped 8; count of bases not matched to a gene: 6. The germline V gene encodes CDR1 MGHDK and CDR2 SYGVNS. The CDR3 spans 14 residues.

This chain connects TRBV7-2 to TRBJ2-7, with D possibly being TRBD2 (7 bases). This CDR3 contains 14 residues. Germline-derived CDR1 and CDR2 are SGHTA and FQGNSA. Trimming shortened V by 3 bases and J by 4 bases, and 13 bases separated the two germline ends. CDR3 sequence reads: CASSLGRGGYEQYF. CDR3 coding DNA: TGTGCCAGCAGCTTGGGCAGGGGAGGGTACGAGCAGTACTTC.

The chain recombines TRBV25-1 with TRBJ2-7, with D possibly TRBD1 on 5 matching bases. Germline V gives CDR1 MGHDK, CDR2 SYGVNS. Trimming cost V 8 bases and J 0 bases, with 11 bases left between them. The CDR3 is made up of 13 amino acids. The CDR3 DNA is TGTGCCAGCTCTCCCGGACACTCCTACGAGCAGTACTTC. Its translation is CASSPGHSYEQYF.

The J gene is TRBJ1-2, the V gene TRBV7-9; 11 bases align to TRBD1. The V gene's germline CDR1 is SEHNR and CDR2 FQNEAQ (reference sequence). The CDR3 contains 15 residues. The V gene end was trimmed by 5 bases and the J gene end by 8 bases; junction bases not matched to a gene: 10. The chain's CDR3 is CASSRTGGTTSGYTF. As DNA, the CDR3 is TGTGCCAGCAGCCGGACAGGGGGCACTACGTCGGGCTACACCTTC.

The chain employs TRBV19 and TRBJ2-3; TRBD1 aligns across 9 bases. The germline CDR1 and CDR2 sequences are LNHDA and SQIVND (reference sequence). Trimming at V came to 6 bases and at J to 0 bases, leaving 10 bases not matched to a gene. This CDR3 comprises 17 residues. CDR3 nucleotides: TGTGCCAGTAGACGGTCTTACGGACAGGGGAGCACAGATACGCAGTATTTT. Its translation is CASRRSYGQGSTDTQYF.

This clone was counted a few times. This sequence joins TRBV7-2 and TRBJ2-7, with 7 bases that match TRBD2. Unmatched junction bases numbered 12, after V lost 4 bases and J lost 3 bases. The CDR3 runs 16 residues. The germline CDR1 and CDR2 sequences are SGHTA and FQGNSA. DNA of the CDR3: TGTGCCAGCAGCTCCACCAACGCGGGGGAGATCTACGAGCAGTACTTC. Its protein product is CASSSTNAGEIYEQYF.

The chain has TRBV6-1 and TRBJ1-1, with D possibly matching TRBD1 (5 bases). The length of the CDR3 is 13 residues. The germline CDR1 and CDR2 sequences are MNHNS and SASEGT. V lost 6 bases and J 5 bases, leaving 13 bases between the germline ends. The CDR3 reads CASRAGPRTEAFF. DNA of the CDR3: TGTGCCAGCAGGGCGGGGCCGCGGACTGAAGCTTTCTTT.

This chain connects TRBV19 to TRBJ2-3; D is perhaps TRBD2 (6 bases). CDR3 length: 15 amino acids. The ends were cut back, 5 bases at V and 1 base at J, with 13 bases in the middle. Per germline, CDR1 LNHDA and CDR2 SQIVND (reference sequence). CDR3 sequence (DNA): TGTGCCAGTAGTCGGACTAACGTCCGCACAGATACGCAGTATTTT. Translating gives CASSRTNVRTDTQYF. The variable domain in full, completed from reference TRBV19 and TRBJ2-3, reads DGGITQSPKYLFRKEGQNVTLSCEQNLNHDAMYWYRQDPGQGLRLIYYSQIVNDFQKGDIAEGYSVSREKKESFPLTVTSAQKNPTAFYLCASSRTNVRTDTQYFGPGTRLTVL.

V and J are TRBV7-8 and TRBJ1-3, with 10 nucleotides matching TRBD1. CDR1 and CDR2 from the germline V gene are SGHVS and FQNEAQ. Trimming at V came to 1 base and at J to 0 bases, leaving 6 bases not matched to a gene. The CDR3 is made up of 18 amino acids. The CDR3 nucleotides read TGTGCCAGCAGCTTAGTGGGACAGGGGCCTCTCTCTGGAAACACCATATATTTT. As protein: CASSLVGQGPLSGNTIYF.

The chain joins TRBV5-1 to TRBJ2-5; TRBD2 aligns across 7 bases. The CDR3 loop spans 14 amino acids. With 1 base clipped from V and 5 bases from J, the junction kept 5 bases outside the gene matches. Germline CDR1 reads SGHRS; CDR2 reads YFSETQ. This CDR3 reads CASSLSAGDETQYF. In DNA form, the CDR3 reads TGCGCCAGCAGCTTGAGCGCGGGAGACGAGACCCAGTACTTC.

The J gene is TRBJ2-6, the V gene TRBV5-6, with unresolved D. Trimming cost V 1 base and J 3 bases, with 5 bases left between them. This CDR3 region has 14 residues. Germline V CDR1 and CDR2: SGHDT, YYEEEE. This CDR3 reads CASSLLSGANVLTF. In nucleotides, the CDR3 is TGTGCCAGCAGCTTGTTGAGTGGGGCCAACGTCCTGACTTTC. Variable domain in full (rest from reference TRBV5-6 and TRBJ2-6): DAGVTQSPTHLIKTRGQQVTLRCSPKSGHDTVSWYQQALGQGPQFIFQYYEEEERQRGNFPDRFSGHQFPNYSSELNVNALLLGDSALYLCASSLLSGANVLTFGAGSRLTVL.

The chain links TRBV5-6 to TRBJ1-1; tentatively, D is TRBD1 (5 bases). The CDR3 is 16 residues long. Germline CDR1 SGHDT, CDR2 YYEEEE. Trimming took off 3 bases at V and 0 bases at J, with 15 bases between the two ends. CDR3 in DNA: TGTGCCAGCAGCTGGGGGGTCGGGGGTATGAACACTGAAGCTTTCTTT. Its protein product is CASSWGVGGMNTEAFF.